These T cell receptor beta chains were read from a single sample in a study of neoadjuvant nivolumab and ipilimumab in lung cancer. The data were produced by immunoSEQ multiplex PCR, yet TCRdb's version contains in-frame clones alone and is incomplete. The sample yields tens of thousands of clones, 80% seen once. The sample consisted of peripheral blood, taken before neoadjuvant nivolumab, alone or with ipilimumab. Every receptor here comes from an adult with non-small cell lung cancer. CDR3s include the opening cysteine and the closing phenylalanine or tryptophan. The order of the fields is J gene, D gene, clone size, V gene, CDR3 DNA, CDR3 protein. D genes are given only for firm matches. Expanded clones are given a class, and other clones once, few, many or no size at all.

j_gene: TRBJ2-7; d_gene: TRBD1; abundance: .; v_gene: TRBV7-2; CDR3nt: TGTGCCAGCAGCTTAGGGGGAGGACAGGGGAAAATCGACGAGCAGTACTTC; CDR3aa: CASSLGGGQGKIDEQYF
j_gene: TRBJ2-5; d_gene: .; abundance: .; v_gene: TRBV5-1; CDR3nt: TGCGCCAGCAGCGAACGAGGGATAGCGGAAACAGAGACCCAGTACTTC; CDR3aa: CASSERGIAETETQYF
j_gene: TRBJ2-2; d_gene: TRBD1; abundance: .; v_gene: TRBV2; CDR3nt: TGTGCCAGCAGCCCCGCCCCGGGACAGGGTCACACCGGGGAGCTGTTTTTT; CDR3aa: CASSPAPGQGHTGELFF
j_gene: TRBJ2-1; d_gene: .; abundance: .; v_gene: TRBV4-2; CDR3nt: TGTGCCAGCAGCCAAAACCGGGACAAGCAGTTCTTC; CDR3aa: CASSQNRDKQFF
j_gene: TRBJ2-2; d_gene: .; abundance: once; v_gene: TRBV29-1; CDR3nt: TGCAGCGTTGGGGATGACAGTTCGAACACCGGGGAGCTGTTTTTT; CDR3aa: CSVGDDSSNTGELFF
j_gene: TRBJ1-1; d_gene: .; abundance: .; v_gene: TRBV9; CDR3nt: TGTGCCAGCAGCCCGGACGGGAACACTGAAGCTTTCTTT; CDR3aa: CASSPDGNTEAFF
j_gene: TRBJ2-5; d_gene: TRBD2; abundance: .; v_gene: TRBV19; CDR3nt: TGTGCCAGTCGACCGGGACTAGCTGTGCGGTCACAAGAGACCCAGTACTTC; CDR3aa: CASRPGLAVRSQETQYF
j_gene: TRBJ1-2; d_gene: .; abundance: .; v_gene: TRBV5-4; CDR3nt: TGTGCCAGCAGCTTAAGGTCCACCTATCATGGCTACACCTTC; CDR3aa: CASSLRSTYHGYTF
j_gene: TRBJ2-2; d_gene: TRBD1; abundance: few; v_gene: TRBV18; CDR3nt: TGTGCCAGCTCACCACCGGGACAGGGAACCGGGGAGCTGTTTTTT; CDR3aa: CASSPPGQGTGELFF
j_gene: TRBJ2-5; d_gene: .; abundance: .; v_gene: TRBV4-2; CDR3nt: TGTGCCAGCAGCCAAGAAGTACTAGCAGTCCAAGAGACCCAGTACTTC; CDR3aa: CASSQEVLAVQETQYF
j_gene: TRBJ1-1; d_gene: .; abundance: .; v_gene: TRBV5-8; CDR3nt: TGTGCCAGCAGCTTGAGGAGACCAAACACTGAAGCTTTCTTT; CDR3aa: CASSLRRPNTEAFF
j_gene: TRBJ2-2; d_gene: TRBD2; abundance: .; v_gene: TRBV2; CDR3nt: TGTGCCAGCAGTGAAGAAGCGGGGGCGAGCGGGGAGCTGTTTTTT; CDR3aa: CASSEEAGASGELFF
j_gene: TRBJ1-3; d_gene: TRBD1; abundance: .; v_gene: TRBV2; CDR3nt: TGTGCCAGCAGTGGTGGGACAGGGCCTGGAAACACCATATATTTT; CDR3aa: CASSGGTGPGNTIYF
j_gene: TRBJ2-3; d_gene: .; abundance: .; v_gene: TRBV7-2; CDR3nt: TGTGCCAGCAGCTTAGCGGGGACTGCAGATACGCAGTATTTT; CDR3aa: CASSLAGTADTQYF
j_gene: TRBJ2-2; d_gene: TRBD1; abundance: .; v_gene: TRBV5-1; CDR3nt: TGCGCCAGCAGCCCGGGGACAGCGAACACCGGGGAGCTGTTTTTT; CDR3aa: CASSPGTANTGELFF
j_gene: TRBJ2-2; d_gene: .; abundance: .; v_gene: TRBV13; CDR3nt: TGTGCCAGCAGCTGTACGAACAGGGCGGGCACCGGGGAGCTGTTTTTT; CDR3aa: CASSCTNRAGTGELFF
j_gene: TRBJ2-5; d_gene: .; abundance: .; v_gene: TRBV18; CDR3nt: TGTGCCAGCTCATCCATAGTCTACCAAGAGACCCAGTACTTC; CDR3aa: CASSSIVYQETQYF
j_gene: TRBJ1-5; d_gene: .; abundance: .; v_gene: TRBV7-2; CDR3nt: TGTGCCAGCAGCTTAACTGTGACCGCCGCTCAGCCCCAGCATTTT; CDR3aa: CASSLTVTAAQPQHF
j_gene: TRBJ2-7; d_gene: .; abundance: .; v_gene: TRBV6-5; CDR3nt: TGTGCCAGCAGTTCGAAATCCTACGAGCAGTACTTC; CDR3aa: CASSSKSYEQYF
j_gene: TRBJ1-1; d_gene: .; abundance: .; v_gene: TRBV7-9; CDR3nt: TGTGCCAGCAGCTTGATGAACACTGAAGCTTTCTTT; CDR3aa: CASSLMNTEAFF
j_gene: TRBJ2-5; d_gene: .; abundance: .; v_gene: TRBV7-9; CDR3nt: TGTGCCAGCAGCCCACGACAGGGCGCGGGGCGCCAAGAGACCCAGTACTTC; CDR3aa: CASSPRQGAGRQETQYF
j_gene: TRBJ1-6; d_gene: TRBD1; abundance: .; v_gene: TRBV7-2; CDR3nt: TGTGCCAGCAGCCCGGGGACAGGTTCCTCCCTCCACTTT; CDR3aa: CASSPGTGSSLHF
j_gene: TRBJ2-1; d_gene: .; abundance: .; v_gene: TRBV2; CDR3nt: TGTGCCAGCAGTGCGACCCGGCAGGGCAATGAGCAGTTCTTC; CDR3aa: CASSATRQGNEQFF
j_gene: TRBJ2-5; d_gene: TRBD2; abundance: .; v_gene: TRBV5-1; CDR3nt: TGCGCCAGCAGCAAGGGGATAGCGGGGGGACAAGAGACCCAGTACTTC; CDR3aa: CASSKGIAGGQETQYF
j_gene: TRBJ2-5; d_gene: TRBD2; abundance: .; v_gene: TRBV5-1; CDR3nt: TGCGCCAGCAGCTCAACCTTAGCGGGGGGGCCTTCGGAGACCCAGTACTTC; CDR3aa: CASSSTLAGGPSETQYF
j_gene: TRBJ2-3; d_gene: .; abundance: .; v_gene: TRBV7-9; CDR3nt: TGTGCCAGCATATCGCCCAGGGGAACGTCAGATACGCAGTATTTT; CDR3aa: CASISPRGTSDTQYF
j_gene: TRBJ2-1; d_gene: .; abundance: .; v_gene: TRBV5-1; CDR3nt: TGCGCCAGCAGCTTGGAACTAGGTGGATACAATGAGCAGTTCTTC; CDR3aa: CASSLELGGYNEQFF
j_gene: TRBJ2-7; d_gene: .; abundance: .; v_gene: TRBV5-6; CDR3nt: TGTGCCAGCAGCTATTTCCGGGACACCGTAGAGAACGAGCAGTACTTC; CDR3aa: CASSYFRDTVENEQYF
j_gene: TRBJ1-6; d_gene: .; abundance: .; v_gene: TRBV5-4; CDR3nt: TGTGCCAGCAGCGCGGAACTTACAAGGACCAGCTCCTATAATTCACCCCTCCACTTT; CDR3aa: CASSAELTRTSSYNSPLHF
j_gene: TRBJ2-3; d_gene: .; abundance: .; v_gene: TRBV5-1; CDR3nt: TGCGCCAGCAGCACGGGACCAACAGATACGCAGTATTTT; CDR3aa: CASSTGPTDTQYF
j_gene: TRBJ1-5; d_gene: .; abundance: .; v_gene: TRBV19; CDR3nt: TGTGCCAGTAGTATAGGAGTCAGAAATCAGCCCCAGCATTTT; CDR3aa: CASSIGVRNQPQHF
j_gene: TRBJ1-2; d_gene: TRBD1; abundance: .; v_gene: TRBV14; CDR3nt: TGTGCCAGCAGCCCAAGGACAGGTCGCTATGGCTACACCTTC; CDR3aa: CASSPRTGRYGYTF
j_gene: TRBJ1-2; d_gene: .; abundance: few; v_gene: TRBV28; CDR3nt: TGTGCCAGCAGTGGACACAACTATGGCTACACCTTC; CDR3aa: CASSGHNYGYTF
j_gene: TRBJ1-1; d_gene: .; abundance: .; v_gene: TRBV20-1; CDR3nt: TGCAGGACCCCTGAAGCTTTCTTT; CDR3aa: CRTPEAFF
j_gene: TRBJ1-4; d_gene: TRBD1; abundance: .; v_gene: TRBV7-6; CDR3nt: TGTGCCAGCAGCACCGGGACAGATGAAAAACTGTTTTTT; CDR3aa: CASSTGTDEKLFF
j_gene: TRBJ2-7; d_gene: TRBD1; abundance: .; v_gene: TRBV6-6; CDR3nt: TGTGCCAGCAGTTACAGCCAGGGGGCAATTCTTTACGAGCAGTACTTC; CDR3aa: CASSYSQGAILYEQYF
j_gene: TRBJ2-5; d_gene: .; abundance: .; v_gene: TRBV6-5; CDR3nt: TGTGCCAGCAGTGGGGGGGGCCGAGAGACCCAGTACTTC; CDR3aa: CASSGGGRETQYF
j_gene: TRBJ1-2; d_gene: .; abundance: .; v_gene: TRBV6-1; CDR3nt: TGTGCCAGCAGAGGCGACGGCTATGGCTACACCTTC; CDR3aa: CASRGDGYGYTF
j_gene: TRBJ1-6; d_gene: TRBD1; abundance: .; v_gene: TRBV11-2; CDR3nt: TGTGCCAGCAGCCTCGCCGCCGGGACAGTGATTAATTCACCCCTCCACTTT; CDR3aa: CASSLAAGTVINSPLHF
j_gene: TRBJ2-6; d_gene: .; abundance: .; v_gene: TRBV9; CDR3nt: TGTGCCAGCAGCGTAGAGGGCTCTGGGGCCAACGTCCTGACTTTC; CDR3aa: CASSVEGSGANVLTF
j_gene: TRBJ2-2; d_gene: .; abundance: .; v_gene: TRBV4-3; CDR3nt: TGCGCCAGCAGCCATGTACTGAACACCGGGGAGCTGTTTTTT; CDR3aa: CASSHVLNTGELFF
j_gene: TRBJ1-2; d_gene: .; abundance: .; v_gene: TRBV20-1; CDR3nt: TGCAGTGCTAGAGTGGACTATGGCTACACCTTC; CDR3aa: CSARVDYGYTF
j_gene: TRBJ2-7; d_gene: .; abundance: .; v_gene: TRBV6-5; CDR3nt: TGTGCCAGCAGGTACAGAGGGGCCTACGAGCAGTACTTC; CDR3aa: CASRYRGAYEQYF
j_gene: TRBJ2-3; d_gene: .; abundance: .; v_gene: TRBV5-8; CDR3nt: TGTGCCAGCAGCTACGGCGGGCCCACAGATACGCAGTATTTT; CDR3aa: CASSYGGPTDTQYF
j_gene: TRBJ2-1; d_gene: .; abundance: .; v_gene: TRBV19; CDR3nt: TGTGCCAGTAGTATCAGGTCAGGGAACTACAATGAGCAGTTCTTC; CDR3aa: CASSIRSGNYNEQFF
j_gene: TRBJ2-1; d_gene: TRBD2; abundance: .; v_gene: TRBV7-3; CDR3nt: TGTGCCAGCAGCCCGTCTAGCGGGGGGTCCTACAATGAGCAGTTCTTC; CDR3aa: CASSPSSGGSYNEQFF
j_gene: TRBJ1-1; d_gene: .; abundance: medium-sized; v_gene: TRBV10-1; CDR3nt: TGCGCCAGCAGACAGACCATGAACACTGAAGCTTTCTTT; CDR3aa: CASRQTMNTEAFF
j_gene: TRBJ1-2; d_gene: .; abundance: .; v_gene: TRBV7-2; CDR3nt: TGTGCCAGCAGCTTAGTGGACCTATACAGCTATGGCTACACCTTC; CDR3aa: CASSLVDLYSYGYTF
j_gene: TRBJ2-7; d_gene: TRBD2; abundance: .; v_gene: TRBV5-6; CDR3nt: TGTGCCAGCAGCTCCACGGGAGGCGAGCAGTACTTC; CDR3aa: CASSSTGGEQYF
j_gene: TRBJ2-4; d_gene: .; abundance: .; v_gene: TRBV7-8; CDR3nt: TGTGCCAGCAGCTTAGAGCAGTATATAGCCAAAAACATTCAGTACTTC; CDR3aa: CASSLEQYIAKNIQYF
j_gene: TRBJ1-1; d_gene: .; abundance: few; v_gene: TRBV7-9; CDR3nt: TGTGCCAGCAGCTTGGACAGTGGACTACCTACTGAAGCTTTCTTT; CDR3aa: CASSLDSGLPTEAFF
j_gene: TRBJ1-2; d_gene: TRBD1; abundance: .; v_gene: TRBV6-5; CDR3nt: TGTGCCAGCAGCTACAGGGGCTATGGCTACACCTTC; CDR3aa: CASSYRGYGYTF
j_gene: TRBJ2-1; d_gene: TRBD1; abundance: .; v_gene: TRBV19; CDR3nt: TGTGCCAGTAGGTTGACAGGGGGCTGGACTAGCCGTAATGAGCAGTTCTTC; CDR3aa: CASRLTGGWTSRNEQFF
j_gene: TRBJ2-2; d_gene: .; abundance: .; v_gene: TRBV7-8; CDR3nt: TGTGCCAGCAGCTTGGACCAGGGAAGGGGACGAGGGGAGCTGTTTTTT; CDR3aa: CASSLDQGRGRGELFF
j_gene: TRBJ2-7; d_gene: .; abundance: .; v_gene: TRBV7-2; CDR3nt: TGTGCCAGCAGCTTTGGGGTTTCAGGCCGTCCCTCCTACGAGCAGTACTTC; CDR3aa: CASSFGVSGRPSYEQYF